The source of this T cell receptor (beta chain) is a study of blood T cell repertoires in COVID-19. For the study at large: Nucleic acid was either cDNA or gDNA, and it came from T cells, B-cell-depleted T cells, or PBMCs.

Those who participated ranged in age from roughly 18 to 89 years and resided in about two dozen US areas. Germline V gene sequence: CDR1 MNHEY, CDR2 SMNVEV (reference sequence). Trimming cost V 4 bases and J 0 bases; bases outside gene matches: 4. The CDR3 extends over 15 amino acids. Here immunoSEQ multiplex PCR was the method, and the copy in TCRdb shows in-frame clones only, minus some. The data show about 140,000 clones, roughly 85% seen once. V is TRBV27 and J is TRBJ2-7; 9 bases agree with TRBD1. The source is a man aged 50-60 years who had recovered from COVID-19. Input material: PBMCs or T cells enriched from blood (not recorded which). The CDR3 DNA reads TGTGCCAGCAGTTCCCGGGACAGGGTCTCCTACGAGCAGTACTTC. Its protein is CASSSRDRVSYEQYF.